Listed here are 21 T cell receptor beta chains from one sample, sequenced in a study of type 1 regulatory T cells. TCRdb reprocessed the reads via MiXCR and lists one record per CDR3 protein. The table shows 25,000 or so distinct CDR3 sequences, with around 47% occurring only once. Antigen specificity for these receptors is unknown. The sample was cultured T cells, either the whole culture or a sorted T cell fraction (not recorded which). The receptors originated from a human donor in good health.

The chain recombines TRBV10-3 with TRBJ2-1, with a possible D match to TRBD2 (5 bases). The germline CDR1 and CDR2 sequences are ENHRY and SYGVKD. V was cut by 6 bases and J by 10 bases, with 10 bases left in between. This CDR3 comprises 11 residues. The CDR3 is CAIRDSYEQFF. For the CDR3, the DNA is TGTGCCATCAGGGACTCCTACGAGCAGTTCTTC.

The CDR3 is CSVGRLTQKSTDTQYF. For the CDR3, the DNA is TGCAGCGTGGGTCGACTAACCCAAAAGTCCACAGATACGCAGTATTTT. The chain has TRBV29-1 and TRBJ2-3, with D tentatively TRBD2 (5 bases). CDR3 length: 16 residues. Germline values: CDR1 SQVTM, CDR2 ANQGSEA. Trimming removed 6 bases from V and 2 bases from J, with 21 bases in between.

Details on this clonotype: It may be a read error: a sequence one base away is much more abundant. This sequence joins TRBV29-1 and TRBJ1-2; the D gene is possibly TRBD1 (6 bases). Trimming pared 7 bases from V and 0 bases from J, leaving 15 bases between. CDR1 and CDR2 from the germline V gene are SQVTM and ANQGSEA. The CDR3 is made up of 14 amino acids. CDR3 sequence reads: CSAARGSSNYGYTF. DNA of the CDR3: TGCAGCGCCGCCAGGGGCAGCTCTAACTATGGCTACACCTTC.

In its sample, this clonotype is medium-sized. The chain links TRBV20-1 to TRBJ2-2; D not certain. This CDR3 has 11 residues. The ends were cut back, 5 bases at V and 8 bases at J, with 9 bases in the middle. Germline-derived CDR1 and CDR2 are DFQATT and SNEGSKA (reference sequence). The chain's CDR3 is CSASVLGELFF. The CDR3 DNA is TGCAGTGCTTCCGTCTTAGGGGAGCTGTTTTTT.

This clonotype was counted a few times. The V gene is TRBV7-9, the J gene TRBJ1-1; perhaps TRBD1 as D (5 bases). The CDR3 runs 14 residues. Germline V lookup: CDR1 SEHNR, CDR2 FQNEAQ (reference sequence). Trimming shortened V by 3 bases and J by 0 bases, and 8 bases separated the two germline ends. The CDR3 sequence: CASSLAGVNTEAFF. For the CDR3, the DNA is TGTGCCAGCAGCTTGGCGGGGGTGAACACTGAAGCTTTCTTT.

Within the sample, this clonotype is medium-sized. The chain carries TRBV12-3 or TRBV12-4 and TRBJ1-5; 7 bases line up with TRBD1. This CDR3 has 15 residues. J was trimmed by 4 bases and V by 6 bases; bases with no gene match: 9. The CDR3 is CASRRGQFLNQPQHF. As DNA, the CDR3 is TGTGCCAGCAGGAGGGGACAGTTCCTGAATCAGCCCCAGCATTTT.

This clonotype was detected only a few times. The chain employs TRBV5-1 and TRBJ2-6; D is ambiguous. Trimming stripped 3 bases from V and 0 bases from J, with 10 bases between. Per germline, CDR1 SGHRS and CDR2 YFSETQ. The CDR3 extends over 16 amino acids. CDR3 sequence reads: CASSSTTYSGANVLTF. The CDR3 nucleotides are TGCGCCAGCAGCTCCACGACCTACTCTGGGGCCAACGTCCTGACTTTC. Based on the CDR3 plus reference TRBV5-1 and TRBJ2-6, the full variable domain is KAGVTQTPRYLIKTRGQQVTLSCSPISGHRSVSWYQQTPGQGLQFLFEYFSETQRNKGNFPGRFSGRQFSNSRSEMNVSTLELGDSALYLCASSSTTYSGANVLTFGAGSRLTVL.

This clonotype appeared a few times. The chain uses TRBV20-1 and TRBJ2-5, with TRBD2 as a possible D gene (6 bases). The V gene's germline CDR1 is DFQATT and CDR2 SNEGSKA (reference sequence). The CDR3 is 16 amino acids. The V end was cut by 0 bases, the J end by 4 bases, with 18 bases between. The CDR3 spells CSARDNGGALPETQYF. The CDR3 nucleotides are TGCAGTGCTAGAGATAACGGCGGGGCCCTCCCAGAGACCCAGTACTTC.

This clonotype was picked up many times. V usage is TRBV5-1 and J usage is TRBJ1-1; weak D call: TRBD1 (5 bases). V was shortened by 0 bases and J by 4 bases, with 10 bases between the two germline ends. The CDR3 runs to 14 residues. CDR1 is SGHRS and CDR2 is YFSETQ in the germline V gene. CDR3 nucleotide sequence: TGCGCCAGCAGCTTGGTGACAGTAGGCACTGAAGCTTTCTTT. This translates into CASSLVTVGTEAFF.

This clonotype has more than one count but fewer than ten. The chain joins TRBV20-1 to TRBJ2-7, with a tentative D call TRBD2 (5 bases). Germline loops: CDR1 DFQATT, CDR2 SNEGSKA (reference sequence). The V end lost 0 bases, the J end lost 4 bases, and 16 bases lay between the germline ends. This CDR3 has 15 residues. The CDR3, as DNA: TGCAGTGCTAGAGACCCCAAGACTAAAAATTACGAGCAGTACTTC. It codes for CSARDPKTKNYEQYF.

The gene calls are TRBV18 and TRBJ2-5, with D hard to call. V lost 2 bases and J 5 bases, leaving 15 bases between the germline ends. There are 15 residues in the CDR3. The germline V gene has CDR1 KGHSH and CDR2 LQKENI. The CDR3 DNA reads as TGTGCCAGCTCACCAGCCAGAAGCACCTTGGAGACCCAGTACTTC. It is translated as CASSPARSTLETQYF. The full variable domain, its missing parts supplied by reference TRBV18 and TRBJ2-5, is NAGVMQNPRHLVRRRGQEARLRCSPMKGHSHVYWYRQLPEEGLKFMVYLQKENIIDESGMPKERFSAEFPKEGPSILRIQQVVRGDSAAYFCASSPARSTLETQYFGPGTRLLVL.

V and J are TRBV10-3 and TRBJ1-6; TRBD1 matches 7 bases. V lost 5 bases, J lost 7 bases, and 5 bases stayed unmatched. Per germline, CDR1 ENHRY and CDR2 SYGVKD. This CDR3 has 14 amino acids. Here the CDR3 reads CAISPGQTNSPLHF. CDR3 coding DNA: TGTGCCATCAGTCCGGGACAGACAAATTCACCCCTCCACTTT.

This chain links TRBV24-1 with TRBJ2-3; no definite D call. Trimming shortened V by 9 bases and J by 0 bases, and 6 bases separated the two germline ends. Germline CDR1 KGHDR, CDR2 SFDVKD. CDR3 size: 12 residues. The CDR3 region has the DNA TGTGCCACCTCCAGGAGCACAGATACGCAGTATTTT. Protein product: CATSRSTDTQYF.

V usage is TRBV7-9 and J usage is TRBJ1-4; 8 nucleotides agree with TRBD1. V was pared by 5 bases and J by 3 bases, with 8 bases of the junction left unmatched. The CDR3 consists of 16 residues. Looked up from germline, CDR1 is SEHNR and CDR2 is FQNEAQ (reference sequence). The chain's CDR3 is CASSERQGRANEKLFF. The CDR3 coding sequence is TGTGCCAGCAGCGAAAGACAGGGGAGGGCTAATGAAAAACTGTTTTTT.

This clonotype counts as medium-sized (0.01 to 0.1%). The rearrangement uses TRBV18 and TRBJ2-2; TRBD2 might be the D (6 bases). The germline V gene has CDR1 KGHSH and CDR2 LQKENI. The CDR3 has 13 residues. V was pared by 10 bases and J by 1 base, with 10 bases between. CDR3 sequence (DNA): TGTGCCACCAACGGGGGGAACACCGGGGAGCTGTTTTTT. It encodes CATNGGNTGELFF.

The J gene is TRBJ1-1, the V gene TRBV10-3, with 8 positions matching TRBD1. The CDR3 sequence is 12 residues long. Germline trimming cut 3 bases from V and 12 bases from J; bases unmatched to any gene: 6. CDR1 and CDR2 (germline): ENHRY, SYGVKD. Here the CDR3 reads CAISDRGQGSFF. In nucleotides, the CDR3 is TGTGCCATCAGTGATCGTGGACAGGGTTCTTTCTTT.

V is TRBV2 and J is TRBJ1-4, with D perhaps matching TRBD1 (5 bases). This CDR3 is 16 amino acids long. Germline values: CDR1 SNHLY, CDR2 FYNNEI. Trimming removed 5 bases at V and 8 bases at J, with 21 bases between. CDR3 residues: CASSLIRRGSGEKLFF. The CDR3 DNA reads TGTGCCAGCAGTCTCATTAGGCGGGGGTCTGGGGAAAAACTGTTTTTT.

This clonotype has only one observation. Given a much more abundant clone one base away, this may be a read error. The chain has TRBV20-1 and TRBJ1-5; D is unclear. V dropped 6 bases and J dropped 1 base, with 16 bases sitting between them. There are 15 residues in the CDR3. Germline V gene lookup returns CDR1 DFQATT and CDR2 SNEGSKA (reference sequence). In DNA form, the CDR3 reads TGCAGTGCCCAACCCCCATGGCAGAGCAATCAGCCCCAGCATTTT. Translating gives CSAQPPWQSNQPQHF.

This chain links TRBV4-1 with TRBJ1-5, with D unresolved. V dropped 4 bases and J dropped 7 bases, with 14 bases sitting between them. Germline V CDR1 and CDR2: MGHRA, YSYEKL. This CDR3 is 14 amino acids long. The CDR3 protein is CASSPIAPHQPQHF. The CDR3 nucleotides are TGCGCCAGCAGCCCTATCGCCCCCCACCAGCCCCAGCATTTT.

The rearrangement uses TRBV3-1 and TRBJ1-1; 7 positions agree with TRBD1. Trimming cost V 4 bases and J 3 bases; bases outside gene matches: 8. The germline gives CDR1 LGHDT, CDR2 YNNKEL (reference sequence). The CDR3 has 15 amino acids. The CDR3 bases are TGTGCCAGCAGCCCCCGGGACAGAAGGCACACTGAAGCTTTCTTT. Translation: CASSPRDRRHTEAFF.

This chain joins TRBV14 and TRBJ1-2; D not certain. The CDR3 is 13 residues long. V was shortened by 4 bases and J by 5 bases, with 11 bases between the two germline ends. Germline V gene data show CDR1 as SGHDN and CDR2 as FVKESK. The CDR3 protein is CASSLLASYGYTF. The CDR3 DNA reads as TGTGCCAGCAGCCTCCTAGCATCTTATGGCTACACCTTC.